These 29 T cell receptor beta chains were sequenced from one sample in a study of T-cell memory formation after mild COVID-19 (dated by TCRdb to the early 2020s). Libraries were made using 5' RACE. Sequencing took place on an Illumina NovaSeq 6000. TCRdb reran the public reads through fastp at Q25 and MiXCR, keeping productive beta chains. Under each unique CDR3 protein, matching rows form one entry showing the most common genes and DNA. The sample yields 70,000 to 100,000 distinct CDR3 sequences; approximately 13% were counted once. The top ten hold about 28% of the sample. What was sequenced was PBMCs or a T cell subset sorted from them (not recorded which). These receptors were collected from an adult woman who had mild COVID-19 (a few samples of this study predate the infection). The sample titles of this study are shuffled in the database, so cell type and time point are left out; the donor was told from shared clones.

In this sample, this clonotype turned up many times. The V and J genes are TRBV7-6 and TRBJ2-1; TRBD1 matches at 9 bases. After removal of 4 bases from V and 5 bases from J, the junction contained 6 bases not matched to a gene. Germline V gene data show CDR1 as SGHVS and CDR2 as FNYEAQ. The CDR3 length is 15 residues. This chain's CDR3 is CASSSGQGPNNEQFF. The CDR3 DNA follows: TGTGCCAGCAGCTCGGGACAGGGACCAAACAATGAGCAGTTCTTC.

This chain uses TRBV2 with TRBJ2-3; TRBD1 matches 8 bases. The germline CDR1 and CDR2 sequences are SNHLY and FYNNEI. The CDR3 is 15 amino acids. V gave up 8 bases and J gave up 6 bases; unmatched junction bases: 13. CDR3 sequence: CASETTWDRTDTQYF. The CDR3 coding sequence is TGTGCCAGCGAGACAACCTGGGACAGGACGGATACGCAGTATTTT.

J is TRBJ2-2 and V is TRBV4-1; 8 positions match TRBD1. Germline CDR1 and CDR2: MGHRA and YSYEKL. The CDR3 contains 18 residues. After removal of 0 bases from V and 2 bases from J, the junction contained 8 bases not matched to a gene. CDR3 nucleotides: TGCGCCAGCAGCCAAGAAGTGCGACAGGGGTTAAACACCGGGGAGCTGTTTTTT. This codes for CASSQEVRQGLNTGELFF.

The rearrangement joins TRBV12-3 or TRBV12-4 to TRBJ2-5; no definite D call. The V and J ends lost 2 bases and 5 bases respectively, with 6 bases between them. The CDR3 length is 12 residues. Here the CDR3 reads CASSLIMETQYF. The CDR3 DNA is TGTGCCAGCAGTTTAATCATGGAGACCCAGTACTTC.

The chain is built from TRBV5-6 and TRBJ2-7; D is undetermined. Germline V gene lookup returns CDR1 SGHDT and CDR2 YYEEEE. V dropped 4 bases and J dropped 2 bases, with 16 bases sitting between them. This CDR3 has 15 residues. DNA of the CDR3: TGTGCCAGCAGCCCCCGGGCCCTTCGTACCTACGAGCAGTACTTC. Its protein is CASSPRALRTYEQYF.

The table lists this clonotype with a few counts. This rearrangement joins TRBV7-3 to TRBJ2-1; D unclear. There are 13 residues in the CDR3. The V and J ends lost 0 bases and 4 bases respectively, with 4 bases between them. The germline V gene has CDR1 SGHTA and CDR2 FQGTGA. CDR3 bases: TGTGCCAGCAGCTTAACCGTTTACAATGAGCAGTTCTTC. Translated: CASSLTVYNEQFF.

This clonotype has only a few counts. The genes are TRBV5-1 and TRBJ1-4, with a weak D call TRBD1 (5 bases). This CDR3 spans 15 amino acids. CDR1 and CDR2 from the germline V gene are SGHRS and YFSETQ. V lost 4 bases and J lost 6, with 16 bases in between. In DNA form, the CDR3 reads TGCGCCAGCAGCAGGGACCCGGGGCCGGATGAAAAACTGTTTTTT. Protein: CASSRDPGPDEKLFF. The variable domain in full, completed from reference TRBV5-1 and TRBJ1-4, reads KAGVTQTPRYLIKTRGQQVTLSCSPISGHRSVSWYQQTPGQGLQFLFEYFSETQRNKGNFPGRFSGRQFSNSRSEMNVSTLELGDSALYLCASSRDPGPDEKLFFGSGTQLSVL.

The rearrangement links TRBV11-2 to TRBJ2-7; the match to TRBD1 covers 7 bases. CDR3 length equals 14 residues. J was trimmed by 0 bases and V by 5 bases; bases with no gene match: 4. The V gene's germline CDR1 is SGHAT and CDR2 FQNNGV. CDR3 sequence (DNA): TGTGCCAGCAGCCAAGGGACAGTCTCCTACGAGCAGTACTTC. Translated: CASSQGTVSYEQYF.

This clonotype was counted only a few times. This rearrangement joins TRBV5-1 to TRBJ1-1; TRBD1 is a possible D gene (6 bases). Trimming cost V 0 bases and J 4 bases, with 19 bases left between them. The CDR3 has 17 amino acids. The V gene's germline CDR1 is SGHRS and CDR2 YFSETQ. CDR3 sequence reads: CASSLGHSGGSRTEAFF. CDR3 nucleotide sequence: TGCGCCAGCAGCTTGGGTCACTCTGGGGGCTCGCGCACTGAAGCTTTCTTT.

The gene calls are TRBV20-1 and TRBJ1-2; D is undetermined. The CDR3 runs to 13 residues. Trimming removed 5 bases at V and 7 bases at J, with 17 bases between. Germline V gene data show CDR1 as DFQATT and CDR2 as SNEGSKA (reference sequence). In DNA form, the CDR3 reads TGCAGTGCTGAGAAGCGTCTTGTCTCTGGCTACACCTTC. Protein sequence: CSAEKRLVSGYTF.

The rearrangement joins TRBV9 to TRBJ2-1; 12 nucleotides line up with TRBD2. The CDR3 has 16 residues. Trimming took 0 bases from V and 9 from J; bases not matched to a gene: 7. Germline CDR1 and CDR2: SGDLS and YYNGEE. CDR3 protein: CASSVGLAGEVGEQFF. CDR3 nucleotides: TGTGCCAGCAGCGTAGGACTAGCGGGAGAGGTCGGTGAGCAGTTCTTC.

V is TRBV2 and J is TRBJ1-2; 9 bases map to TRBD1. CDR1 and CDR2 from the germline V gene are SNHLY and FYNNEI. CDR3 length equals 17 residues. With 2 bases clipped from V and 2 bases from J, the junction kept 9 bases outside the gene matches. The CDR3 DNA is TGTGCCAGCAGTGAAAGTATTGCACAGGGGGCCAACTATGGCTACACCTTC. Its protein product is CASSESIAQGANYGYTF.

This chain links TRBV12-3 or TRBV12-4 with TRBJ2-1; 7 nucleotides match TRBD2. The CDR3 sequence is 13 residues long. V shed 6 bases and J 8 bases; nucleotides not matched to a gene: 7. CDR3 sequence (DNA): TGTGCCAGCAGCCCTACTAGCGCGGATGAGCAGTTCTTC. Translated, it gives CASSPTSADEQFF.

The J gene is TRBJ1-2, the V gene TRBV9; TRBD1 is a possible D gene (5 bases). CDR3 length: 14 amino acids. CDR1 is SGDLS, CDR2 YYNGEE, per germline. Trimming took off 3 bases at V and 6 bases at J, with 15 bases between the two ends. In nucleotides, the CDR3 is TGTGCCAGCAGCGGGACCAGGGCGGCGCATGGCTACACCTTC. This encodes CASSGTRAAHGYTF.

In regard to this clonotype: Its ends do not fully match the called genes, so a read error is possible. The chain employs TRBV5-1 and TRBJ1-1; D gene unclear. The CDR3 spans 14 residues. Germline V CDR1 and CDR2: SGHRS, YFSETQ. Here the CDR3 DNA reads TGCGCCAGCAGCTTGGAGGATTCGAACACTGTAGCTTTCTTT. Translating it yields CASSLEDSNTVAFF.

The chain combines TRBV7-9 with TRBJ2-7, with D perhaps TRBD2 (6 bases). The CDR3 sequence is 22 residues long. Germline V CDR1 and CDR2: SEHNR, FQNEAQ (reference sequence). Trimming took 6 bases from V and 1 from J, leaving 37 bases between them. In DNA form, the CDR3 reads TGTGCCAGCAGTTCACCCATTACGTTCGGCGGGAAATACGACAAACTATCCTACGAGCAGTACTTC. Translation gives CASSSPITFGGKYDKLSYEQYF. Variable domain in full (rest from reference TRBV7-9 and TRBJ2-7): DTGVSQNPRHKITKRGQNVTFRCDPISEHNRLYWYRQTLGQGPEFLTYFQNEAQLEKSRLLSDRFSAERPKGSFSTLEIQRTEQGDSAMYLCASSSPITFGGKYDKLSYEQYFGPGTRLTVT.

In this sample, this clonotype turned up a few times. V usage is TRBV4-1 and J usage is TRBJ1-1; the D is unclear. CDR1 is MGHRA and CDR2 is YSYEKL in the germline V gene. Trimming took 2 bases from V and 7 from J, leaving 11 bases between them. The CDR3 is made up of 13 amino acids. The CDR3 sequence is CASSQPLDGEAFF. The DNA of the CDR3 is TGCGCCAGCAGCCAACCCCTAGATGGTGAAGCTTTCTTT.

This clonotype came up a few times. The chain links TRBV19 to TRBJ1-2, with 8 bases fitting TRBD1. J lost 5 bases, V lost 5 bases, and 13 bases had no gene match. The length of the CDR3 is 16 residues. CDR1 and CDR2 from the germline V gene are LNHDA and SQIVND (reference sequence). CDR3 DNA sequence: TGTGCCAGTAGTGCCAAGACAGGGGTCCTTTTGTATGGCTACACCTTC. Its protein is CASSAKTGVLLYGYTF.

This clonotype was picked up a small number of times. CDR3 nucleotides: TGTGCCAGCAGCTTAGAGGTCGGGCCTCCCCAAGAGACCCAGTACTTC. Residues: CASSLEVGPPQETQYF. The genes are TRBV7-9 and TRBJ2-5; D uncertain. CDR1 is SEHNR, CDR2 FQNEAQ, per germline (reference sequence). With 1 base removed from V and 1 base from J, the gap between germline ends came to 13 bases. The CDR3 extends over 16 amino acids.

V is TRBV6-1 and J is TRBJ2-3; D gene ambiguous. V lost 6 bases to trimming and J lost 2 bases, with 9 bases between them. The CDR3 consists of 13 residues. The V gene's germline CDR1 is MNHNS and CDR2 SASEGT. The CDR3 region has the DNA TGTGCCAGCAGCCCCTTCCACACAGATACGCAGTATTTT. Encoded protein: CASSPFHTDTQYF.

In this sample, this clonotype turned up a few times. The rearrangement uses TRBV24-1 and TRBJ2-1, with 8 bases identical to TRBD1. From germline, CDR1 is KGHDR and CDR2 SFDVKD. V shed 0 bases and J 6 bases; nucleotides not matched to a gene: 6. The CDR3 length is 16 residues. This CDR3 is CATSDLSRGLSNEQFF. CDR3 sequence (DNA): TGTGCCACCAGTGATTTGAGCAGGGGGCTGAGCAATGAGCAGTTCTTC.

V usage is TRBV12-3 or TRBV12-4 and J usage is TRBJ2-1, with TRBD1 identical over 11 bases. V lost 5 bases and J lost 4; bases outside the gene matches: 4. The CDR3 is 15 residues long. In nucleotides, the CDR3 is TGTGCCAGCAGTCGGGACAGGGGGATGTACAATGAGCAGTTCTTC. It encodes CASSRDRGMYNEQFF.

This rearrangement joins TRBV12-3 or TRBV12-4 to TRBJ2-5, with TRBD1 identical over 10 bases. With 3 bases clipped from V and 5 bases from J, the junction kept 6 bases outside the gene matches. The CDR3 sequence is 15 residues long. The CDR3 bases are TGTGCCAGCAGTTTGGGGACAGGGGTCTCGGAGACCCAGTACTTC. Translating it yields CASSLGTGVSETQYF.

In its sample, this clonotype was seen a few times. The genes are TRBV20-1 and TRBJ2-7; D may be TRBD1 (5 bases). V shed 8 bases and J shed 4 bases, with 24 bases lying between them. The CDR3 sequence is 15 residues long. CDR1 and CDR2 (germline): DFQATT, SNEGSKA (reference sequence). CDR3 region: CSLTSDNTPGYEQYF. The CDR3 region has the DNA TGCAGTCTCACCTCGGACAACACTCCCGGATACGAGCAGTACTTC.

This clonotype was detected only a few times. As DNA, the CDR3 is TGTGCCAGCAGCCGACAGGTCGGCTCTGGGGCCAACGTCCTGACTTTC. It specifies CASSRQVGSGANVLTF. The chain carries TRBV3-1 and TRBJ2-6; possibly TRBD1 for D (6 bases). The germline V gene encodes CDR1 LGHDT and CDR2 YNNKEL (reference sequence). This CDR3 spans 16 amino acids. Trimming took 4 bases from V and 0 from J, leaving 10 bases between them.

This clonotype was counted only a few times. CDR3 nucleotide sequence: TGTGCCAGCATCCTCAGTGGGACTAGCGACTACGAGCAGTACTTC. Encoded protein: CASILSGTSDYEQYF. The chain recombines TRBV6-6 with TRBJ2-7; the match to TRBD2 covers 10 bases. Germline lookup yields CDR1 MNHNY and CDR2 SVGAGI (reference sequence). The CDR3 has 15 residues. The junction had 9 bases not matched to a gene; V was cut back by 7 bases and J by 3 bases.

The CDR3 region is CSVESGPGELFF. In DNA, the CDR3 is TGCAGCGTTGAGTCGGGGCCCGGGGAGCTGTTTTTT. The rearrangement uses TRBV29-1 and TRBJ2-2; perhaps D is TRBD1 or TRBD2 (5 bases each). V was pared by 3 bases and J by 6 bases, with 8 bases between. CDR1 is SQVTM, CDR2 ANQGSEA, per germline. CDR3 length: 12 residues.

The chain links TRBV7-6 to TRBJ1-2, with D perhaps TRBD1 (5 bases). The germline V gene encodes CDR1 SGHVS and CDR2 FNYEAQ. The CDR3 consists of 14 residues. Trimming stripped 5 bases from V and 8 bases from J, with 18 bases between. CDR3 sequence: CASSPPLSGHGYTF. The CDR3 DNA follows: TGTGCCAGCAGCCCGCCTTTGTCAGGACACGGCTACACCTTC.

The rearrangement uses TRBV11-2 and TRBJ1-3, with D possibly TRBD1 on 5 matching bases. Germline-derived CDR1 and CDR2 are SGHAT and FQNNGV. The V and J ends lost 5 bases and 0 bases respectively, with 23 bases between them. This CDR3 is built from 19 residues. The CDR3: CASSPIPAPPDNSGNTIYF. The CDR3 DNA sequence: TGTGCCAGCAGCCCGATTCCTGCCCCACCGGACAACTCTGGAAACACCATATATTTT.